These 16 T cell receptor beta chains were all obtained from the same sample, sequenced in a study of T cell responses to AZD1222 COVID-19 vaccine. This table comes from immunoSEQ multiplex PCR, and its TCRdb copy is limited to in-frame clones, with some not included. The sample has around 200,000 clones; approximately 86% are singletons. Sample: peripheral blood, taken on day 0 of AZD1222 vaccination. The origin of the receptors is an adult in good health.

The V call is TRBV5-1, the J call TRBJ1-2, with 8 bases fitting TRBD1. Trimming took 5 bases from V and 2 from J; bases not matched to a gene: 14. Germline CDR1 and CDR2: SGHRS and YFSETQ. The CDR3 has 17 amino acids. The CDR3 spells CASRFRDRPNPNYGYTF. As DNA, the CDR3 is TGCGCCAGCAGGTTCCGGGACAGGCCTAACCCGAACTATGGCTACACCTTC.

The CDR3 DNA is TGTGCCAGCAGTCCCCTGACAGGGTACGCTAACTATGGCTACACCTTC. It yields the protein CASSPLTGYANYGYTF. The chain couples TRBV27 to TRBJ1-2; 7 bases map to TRBD1. The CDR3 length is 16 residues. V was clipped by 5 bases and J by 0 bases; unmatched bases: 9. Germline V lookup: CDR1 MNHEY, CDR2 SMNVEV (reference sequence).

CDR3 sequence reads: CASDQQGTGANVLTF. The CDR3, as DNA: TGTGCCAGCGACCAACAGGGGACAGGGGCCAACGTCCTGACTTTC. The chain combines TRBV9 with TRBJ2-6; 7 bases agree with TRBD1. Germline CDR1 and CDR2: SGDLS and YYNGEE. V lost 7 bases to trimming and J lost 4 bases; unmatched junction nucleotides: 8. There are 15 residues in the CDR3.

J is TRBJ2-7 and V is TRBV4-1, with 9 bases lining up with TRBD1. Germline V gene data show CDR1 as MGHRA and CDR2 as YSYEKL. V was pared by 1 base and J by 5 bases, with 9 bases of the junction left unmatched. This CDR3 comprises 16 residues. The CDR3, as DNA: TGCGCCAGCAGCCAAGCCCCTGGGACAGGGTGGAACGAGCAGTACTTC. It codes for CASSQAPGTGWNEQYF.

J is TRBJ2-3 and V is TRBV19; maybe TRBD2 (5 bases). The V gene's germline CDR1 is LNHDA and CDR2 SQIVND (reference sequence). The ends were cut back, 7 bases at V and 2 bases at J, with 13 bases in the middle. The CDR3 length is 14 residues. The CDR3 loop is CASTTGFNTDTQYF. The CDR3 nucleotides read TGTGCCAGTACCACGGGGTTCAACACAGATACGCAGTATTTT.

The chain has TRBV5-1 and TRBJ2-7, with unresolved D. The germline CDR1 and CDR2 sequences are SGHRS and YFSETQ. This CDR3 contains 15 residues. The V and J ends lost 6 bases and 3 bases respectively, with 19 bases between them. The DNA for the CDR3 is TGCGCCAGCAAAACGGACCTATCCTTTTTCTACGAGCAGTACTTC. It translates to CASKTDLSFFYEQYF.

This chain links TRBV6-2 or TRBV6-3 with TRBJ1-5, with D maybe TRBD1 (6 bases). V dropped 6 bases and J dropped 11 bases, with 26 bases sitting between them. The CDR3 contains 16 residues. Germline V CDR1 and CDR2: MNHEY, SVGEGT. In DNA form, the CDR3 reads TGTGCCAGCAGCGGCATACAGGGATTTTCAGGTACGGCCCAGCATTTT. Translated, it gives CASSGIQGFSGTAQHF.

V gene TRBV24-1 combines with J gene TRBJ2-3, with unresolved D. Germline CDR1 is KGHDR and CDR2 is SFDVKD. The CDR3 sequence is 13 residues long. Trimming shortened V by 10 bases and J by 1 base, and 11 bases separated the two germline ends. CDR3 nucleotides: TGTGCCACAGCAGAAGGTGGCACAGATACGCAGTATTTT. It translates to CATAEGGTDTQYF.

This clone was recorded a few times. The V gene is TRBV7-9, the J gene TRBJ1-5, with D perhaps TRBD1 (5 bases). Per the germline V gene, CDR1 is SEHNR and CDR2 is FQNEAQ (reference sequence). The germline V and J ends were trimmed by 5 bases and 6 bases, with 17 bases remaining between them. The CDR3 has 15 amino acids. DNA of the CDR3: TGTGCCAGCAGCGCCAGCGGGGCGGGAGGTCAGCCCCAGCATTTT. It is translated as CASSASGAGGQPQHF.

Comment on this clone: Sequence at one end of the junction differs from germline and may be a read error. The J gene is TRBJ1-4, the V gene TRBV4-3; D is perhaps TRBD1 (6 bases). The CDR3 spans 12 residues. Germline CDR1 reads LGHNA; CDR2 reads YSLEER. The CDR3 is CASSPTQGSRPF. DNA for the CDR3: TGCGCCAGCAGCCCCACACAGGGATCCCGACCATTT.

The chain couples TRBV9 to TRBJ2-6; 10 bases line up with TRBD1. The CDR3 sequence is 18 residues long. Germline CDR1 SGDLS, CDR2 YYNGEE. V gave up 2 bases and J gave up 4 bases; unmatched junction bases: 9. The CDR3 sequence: CASSVGGQGYTGANVLTF. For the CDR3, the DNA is TGTGCCAGCAGCGTGGGGGGACAGGGGTACACCGGGGCCAACGTCCTGACTTTC.

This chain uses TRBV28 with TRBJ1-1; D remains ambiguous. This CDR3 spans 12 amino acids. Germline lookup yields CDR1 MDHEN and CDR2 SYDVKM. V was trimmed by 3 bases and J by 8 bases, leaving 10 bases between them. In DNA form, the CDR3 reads TGTGCCAGCAGTTTGGGGAGCCTCGAAGCTTTCTTT. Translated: CASSLGSLEAFF.

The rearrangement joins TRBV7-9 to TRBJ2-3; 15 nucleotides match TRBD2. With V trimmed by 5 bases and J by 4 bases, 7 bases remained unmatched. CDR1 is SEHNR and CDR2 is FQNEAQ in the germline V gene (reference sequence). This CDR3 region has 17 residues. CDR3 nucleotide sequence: TGTGCCAGCAGCCCAGGACTAGCGGGAGGGCTCGCAGATACGCAGTATTTT. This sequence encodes CASSPGLAGGLADTQYF.

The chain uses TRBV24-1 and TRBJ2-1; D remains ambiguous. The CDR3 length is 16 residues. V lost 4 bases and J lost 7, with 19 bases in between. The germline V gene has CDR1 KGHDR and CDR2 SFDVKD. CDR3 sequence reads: CATSDPALLGLNEQFF. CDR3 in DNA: TGTGCCACCAGTGACCCGGCTCTCTTGGGATTAAATGAGCAGTTCTTC.

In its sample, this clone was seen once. CDR3 amino acids: CASSVTDFYGYTF. DNA of the CDR3: TGTGCCAGCAGCGTGACAGATTTCTATGGCTACACCTTC. The chain joins TRBV7-9 to TRBJ1-2, with D maybe TRBD1 (5 bases). Germline CDR1 and CDR2: SEHNR and FQNEAQ (reference sequence). This CDR3 region has 13 residues. The V end was cut by 5 bases, the J end by 4 bases, with 11 bases between.

In DNA form, the CDR3 reads TGCGCCAGCAGCCACCTCGGACAGGGGCCCCGCCGGCCTGAAGCTTTCTTT. Translation: CASSHLGQGPRRPEAFF. The chain links TRBV4-1 to TRBJ1-1; TRBD1 aligns across 9 bases. V shed 3 bases and J 6 bases; nucleotides not matched to a gene: 14. This CDR3 has 17 residues. Germline V gene sequence: CDR1 MGHRA, CDR2 YSYEKL.